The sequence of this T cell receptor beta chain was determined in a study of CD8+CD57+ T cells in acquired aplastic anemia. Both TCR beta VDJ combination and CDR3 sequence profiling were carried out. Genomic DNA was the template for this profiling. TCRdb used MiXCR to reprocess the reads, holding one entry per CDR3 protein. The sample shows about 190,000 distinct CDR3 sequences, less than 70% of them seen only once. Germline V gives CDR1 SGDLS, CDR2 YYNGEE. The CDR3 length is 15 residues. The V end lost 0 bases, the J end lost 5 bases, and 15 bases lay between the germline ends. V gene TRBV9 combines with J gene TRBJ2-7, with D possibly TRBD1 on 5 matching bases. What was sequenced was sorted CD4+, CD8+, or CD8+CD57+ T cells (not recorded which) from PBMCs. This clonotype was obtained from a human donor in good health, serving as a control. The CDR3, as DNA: TGTGCCAGCAGCGTAGGCGAACAGGTTTATAACGAGCAGTACTTC. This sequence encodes CASSVGEQVYNEQYF.